Described below is a single T cell receptor beta chain sequence and its context. No antigen is known for it. The sample holds no much larger clone one base away, and base qualities are not on file. The sample is drawn from a study of long-term antiretroviral therapy in people with HIV (dated by TCRdb to 2021 to 2024). Notes on the research overall: The earliest samples were collected roughly a decade before the 2015 WHO recommendation for immediate ART, at a time when ART was usually postponed until CD4 counts fell. About two fifths of the roughly 30 participants with HIV were female. This retrospective serial study examined whether starting ART and sustained HIV suppression were associated with changes in the composition and diversity of the TRB repertoire in peripheral blood. Test extractions of a monoclonal T-cell line alongside about 35 polyclonal samples showed no cross-contamination during QIAcube processing. A total of 150 to 200 cryopreserved PBMC samples were contributed to the cohort by 30 adults with confirmed HIV infection, with samples collected serially over a mean of 6 years (range 1-12). On the study overall, not on this receptor specifically: Because PBMC availability was limited, only the TCR beta chain was sequenced, with no alpha chain pairing. A significant increase in TRB diversity was found to be associated with ART initiation, although TRB diversity was observed to remain significantly below that of transplant donor controls even after long-term ART. The samples were dated from about 2003 to 2018, and the ART regimens that were used may be less effective than current ART regimens. Unsorted PBMC were profiled instead of sorted CD4+ and CD8+ T cells because pre-ART samples had limited cell numbers. Expanded TRB clones identified before ART initiation dominated the repertoire across all time points, though the dominance fluctuated and decreased in many PLHIV after ART. CDR3 length ranges in HIV repertoires were narrower than in controls, and network structure suggested an antigen-experienced repertoire with only a slight naive shift after ART. Inferences about post-ART repertoire changes are limited because no data were available on ART adherence, viral resistance or therapy changes.

The immunoSEQ hsTCRB v3.0 assay was used at survey level resolution to sequence the TRB variable region. The targeted TRB sequencing depth was roughly 40,000-50,000 T-cell genomes per sample. An Illumina MiSeq with a v3 150-cycle kit was used to sequence the pooled TRB libraries. Per the authors' processing: Repertoire analysis was run in R within a reproducible Nextflow workflow that covered QC, data transformation and analysis. LymphoSeq2, an R package for exploring AIRR-Seq data, was used to implement custom analyses. Several samples yielding fewer than 5000 total TRB sequences were excluded, leaving approximately 190 analyzed HIV repertoires. Among the approximately 190 retained HIV repertoires, 59 were collected before ART initiation and more than 120 after ART initiation. Each repertoire was downsampled to 5000 TRB nucleotide sequences, and summary statistics were averaged across 100 downsampling iterations. The analysis kept only TRB sequences whose CDR3 regions were at least seven amino acids long. A Shannon entropy-derived clonality score and the Gini coefficient were used to measure diversity. Repertoire networks linked the top 5000 CDR3 amino acid sequences whenever two sequences differed by an edit distance of one. Antigen specificity groups and MHC restriction were predicted for TRB CDR3 amino acid sequences with GLIPH2. To flag known associations with CMV, EBV, HIV or tissue antigens, CDR3 amino acid sequences were compared against VDJdb and McPAS-TCR. Pre-ART, post-ART and control groups were compared with Wilcoxon signed-rank tests and Holm-Bonferroni correction. In TCRdb, the immuneACCESS table is reduced to in-frame sequences with V and J assigned. These tables do not hold every clone; where another copy was compared, an unresolved V gene accounts for under half, and the others remain unexplained. The V and J calls and clone size are taken from that table; D and trimming were inferred from the DNA. The sample table holds around 23,000 clones, of which 60% to 85% were seen once. Over 8.5% of the sample belongs to the ten largest clones.

For CDR1 and CDR2, the germline V gene (reference sequence) lists SGHNT and YYREEE. V is cut by 4 bases and J by 8 bases, and the space between the germline ends is 15 bases. The CDR3 numbers 14 residues from cysteine through phenylalanine. CDR3 DNA only is kept here, 42 bases in frame from base 1. Inclusion was restricted to participants for whom at least one PBMC sample before ART initiation and at least two post-ART samples were available. All participants with HIV were treated in the United States of America. Before DNA extraction, cryopreserved samples containing about 0.95-10 million PBMC were thawed and washed. At the time of the earliest PBMC sample, participants with HIV were aged between roughly 20 and 55 years. PBMC samples from each participant spanned 1-4 timepoints before ART initiation and 2-8 timepoints after ART initiation, with a median of 7 samples. Serial HIV viral load, CD4+ T-cell count, ART history and demographic data were obtained for every participant. Genomic DNA was extracted from unsorted PBMC with a Qiagen kit on a QIAcube, processed in batches of 12 samples.

Here the sequenced sample was unsorted PBMCs, taken 2.1 years after starting antiretroviral therapy. The sequence was obtained from a man between 25 and 39 years old with HIV. The V gene is TRBV5-4 and the J gene is TRBJ1-4; D gene: possibly TRBD1, on 5 matching bases. The CDR3 has the sequence CASSQTGVEEKLFF. The DNA sequence is given as TGTGCCAGCAGCCAAACAGGTGTTGAAGAAAAACTGTTTTTT. Beyond the CDR3, the reference TRBV5-4 and TRBJ1-4 genes provide the residues; the full variable domain reads: ETGVTQSPTHLIKTRGQQVTLRCSSQSGHNTVSWYQQALGQGPQFIFQYYREEENGRGNFPPRFSGLQFPNYSSELNVNALELDDSALYLCASSQTGVEEKLFFGSGTQLSVL.